This T cell receptor beta chain was found in a study of blood T cell repertoires in COVID-19. About the study: Sites in the United States, Italy and Spain provided acute and convalescent COVID-19 samples.

This clone has a handful of counts. The germline V gene encodes CDR1 LGHNA and CDR2 YNFKEQ. The CDR3 extends over 20 amino acids. V was clipped by 1 base and J by 2 bases; unmatched bases: 11. Profiled with immunoSEQ multiplex PCR; TCRdb holds only in-frame clones, not every one. The data show about 200,000 clones, with around 85% seen just once and 0.6% to 0.9% held by the top ten. Sample: peripheral blood. V usage is TRBV4-2 and J usage is TRBJ2-5; 15 positions match TRBD2. The receptor's source is a woman aged 70-85 years with acute or convalescent COVID-19. The CDR3 here is CASSQAPGLAGGRMQETQYF. The DNA of the CDR3 is TGTGCCAGCAGCCAAGCCCCGGGACTAGCGGGGGGCAGGATGCAAGAGACCCAGTACTTC.